Listed below are T cell receptor beta chains from one sample, sequenced in a study of blood T cell repertoires in COVID-19. Assay: immunoSEQ multiplex PCR; the TCRdb copy retains only in-frame clones and omits some. The sample has 130,000 to 150,000 clones, 70% to 85% seen once. The material sequenced was peripheral blood. All receptors come from a woman between 45 and 60 years old in a cohort sampled during active or convalescent COVID-19. The CDR3 runs from the conserved cysteine through the conserved F or W. The D gene is left open where the match is weak. For some rows the clone size is stated as once, few or many, or as a class when expanded; others skip it.

size | J | V | D | CDR3 | DNA
NA | TRBJ1-5 | TRBV18 | NA | CASSPSQAKQGNQPQHF | TGTGCCAGCTCACCATCCCAGGCCAAGCAAGGCAATCAGCCCCAGCATTTT
many | TRBJ2-5 | TRBV24-1 | TRBD1 | CATSGRPGQSYQETQYF | TGTGCCACCAGTGGGCGGCCGGGACAGTCGTACCAAGAGACCCAGTACTTC
NA | TRBJ1-5 | TRBV7-9 | NA | CASKTDGDNQPQHF | TGTGCCAGCAAGACGGACGGGGACAATCAGCCCCAGCATTTT
NA | TRBJ2-7 | TRBV19 | NA | CASSMALYYEQYF | TGTGCCAGTAGTATGGCCTTATACTACGAGCAGTACTTC
once | TRBJ1-1 | TRBV10-3 | TRBD1 | CAISGTGGYTEAFF | TGTGCCATCAGTGGGACAGGGGGCTACACTGAAGCTTTCTTT
NA | TRBJ1-1 | TRBV6-2/TRBV6-3 | TRBD1 | CASSDGTGTTEAFF | TGTGCCAGCAGCGATGGGACAGGGACCACTGAAGCTTTCTTT
NA | TRBJ2-2 | TRBV19 | NA | CASSIYSGTGELFF | TGTGCCAGTAGTATTTATTCGGGGACCGGGGAGCTGTTTTTT
NA | TRBJ2-3 | TRBV20-1 | TRBD2 | CSASPRVAGDTDTQYF | TGCAGTGCTAGTCCCAGAGTCGCGGGGGACACAGATACGCAGTATTTT
NA | TRBJ1-2 | TRBV6-5 | TRBD1 | CASSPATGRSAGYTF | TGTGCCAGCAGTCCTGCGACAGGGAGGAGTGCTGGCTACACCTTC
NA | TRBJ2-7 | TRBV5-6 | NA | CASSLAQGRAYEQYF | TGTGCCAGCAGCTTGGCCCAGGGAAGGGCCTACGAGCAGTACTTC
once | TRBJ1-1 | TRBV14 | TRBD1 | CASSWDRGTEAFF | TGTGCCAGCAGCTGGGACAGGGGGACTGAAGCTTTCTTT